This T cell receptor beta chain was profiled in a study of OX40 agonist ivuxolimab in advanced cancers. Points from the study as a whole: Clonal expansion was seen in CD4+ and CD8+ blood T cells by week 6 at 0.1 to 3.0 mg/kg.

Only in-frame clones appear in the TCRdb table, and some are missing; sequencing was by immunoSEQ multiplex PCR. This table holds some 80,000 clones, about 88% found once. J lost 5 bases, V lost 3 bases, and 6 bases had no gene match. The CDR3 spans 16 residues. CDR1 is SGHNT and CDR2 is YENEEA in the germline V gene. Details on this clone: Its antigen is currently unknown.

The sample was CD4+ or CD8+ T cells sorted from blood, taken in a trial of the OX40 agonist ivuxolimab. The sequence derives from an adult with an advanced solid tumor such as melanoma, head and neck, liver or kidney cancer. The genes are TRBV11-3 and TRBJ2-3, with 12 bases fitting TRBD2. The CDR3 sequence: CASSLTSGSFVDTQYF. The CDR3 DNA reads as TGTGCCAGCAGCTTGACTAGCGGGAGCTTTGTAGATACGCAGTATTTT.